This T cell receptor (beta chain) stems from a study of blood T cell repertoires in COVID-19. Study as a whole: Samples came from the United States, Italy and Spain, spanning acute and convalescent COVID-19. T cells, B-cell-depleted T cells, or PBMCs supplied cDNA or gDNA.

CDR3 length equals 19 residues. J was trimmed by 0 bases and V by 1 base; bases with no gene match: 6. Germline V CDR1 and CDR2: LGHNA, YNFKEQ. Authors' methods: Amplifying reference gene primers gave estimates of nucleated cell counts. Assay: immunoSEQ multiplex PCR; the TCRdb copy retains only in-frame clones and omits some. That table gives V, J and clone size, and the DNA gave D and trimming. The table has 150,000 or so clones, 85% seen once. This chain links TRBV4-2 with TRBJ2-6, with 10 bases lining up with TRBD1. Input material: peripheral blood. The receptor was derived from a human donor with acute or convalescent COVID-19. The donor label of this sample is uncertain. CDR3 protein: CASSQGQGAGISGANVLTF. The CDR3 DNA follows: TGTGCCAGCAGCCAAGGACAGGGGGCCGGGATCTCTGGGGCCAACGTCCTGACTTTC.